The TCR beta chain described here comes from a study of shared clonotypes between healthy human individuals. Splitting of each subset's genomic DNA was done evenly across several immunoSEQ plates. The protocol was immunoSEQ multiplex PCR, while the TCRdb copy is restricted to in-frame clones and leaves out a portion. Seen here are 900,000 to 1,200,000 clones, about four fifths observed once, and the top ten hold more than 0.55%. The V gene lost 5 bases and the J gene lost 0 bases, with 19 bases spanning the gap. CDR1 and CDR2 from the germline V gene are SGHAT and FQNNGV. The CDR3 has 17 residues. The sample was memory CD4+ T cells from PBMCs. Subset described: CD45RA-negative fraction. The receptor comes from a man younger than 30 in good health. Some clones in this sample may be carry-over from other donors' samples. The chain employs TRBV11-2 and TRBJ1-2; weak D call: TRBD1 (5 bases). CDR3 bases: TGTGCCAGCAGCCCAAGGTCCGGGGCCGCGGCTAACTATGGCTACACCTTC. This encodes CASSPRSGAAANYGYTF.